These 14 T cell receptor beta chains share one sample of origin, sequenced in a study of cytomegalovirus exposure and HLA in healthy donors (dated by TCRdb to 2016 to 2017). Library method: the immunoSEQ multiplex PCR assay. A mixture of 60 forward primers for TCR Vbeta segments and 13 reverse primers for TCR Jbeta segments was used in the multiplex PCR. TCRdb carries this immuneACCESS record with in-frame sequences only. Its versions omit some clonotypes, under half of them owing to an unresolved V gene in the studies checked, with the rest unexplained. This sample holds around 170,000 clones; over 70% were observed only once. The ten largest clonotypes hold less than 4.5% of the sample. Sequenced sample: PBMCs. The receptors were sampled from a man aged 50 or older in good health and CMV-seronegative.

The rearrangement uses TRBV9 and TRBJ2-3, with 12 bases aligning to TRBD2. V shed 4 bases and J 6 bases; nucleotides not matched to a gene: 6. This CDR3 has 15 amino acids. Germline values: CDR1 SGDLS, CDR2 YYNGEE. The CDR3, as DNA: TGTGCCAGCAGCCTCTCTAGCGGGGGGGTCGATACGCAGTATTTT. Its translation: CASSLSSGGVDTQYF.

The CDR3 bases are TGCGCCAGCAGCTCACGATCTAGCGCCTCCTACGAGCAGTACTTC. It specifies CASSSRSSASYEQYF. This rearrangement joins TRBV5-1 to TRBJ2-7; TRBD2 might be the D (6 bases). Germline CDR1 reads SGHRS; CDR2 reads YFSETQ. The CDR3 contains 15 residues. V was pared by 3 bases and J by 0 bases, with 13 bases between.

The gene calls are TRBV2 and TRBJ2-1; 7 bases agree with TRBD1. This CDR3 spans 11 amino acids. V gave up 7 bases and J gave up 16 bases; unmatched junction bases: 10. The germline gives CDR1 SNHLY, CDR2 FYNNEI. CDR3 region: CASNVRDRKFF. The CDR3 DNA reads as TGTGCCAGCAATGTACGGGACAGAAAATTCTTC.

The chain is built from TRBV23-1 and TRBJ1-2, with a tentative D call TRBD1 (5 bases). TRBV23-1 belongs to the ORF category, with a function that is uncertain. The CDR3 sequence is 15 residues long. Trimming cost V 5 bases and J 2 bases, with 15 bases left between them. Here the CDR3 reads CASSNRQPPNYGYTF. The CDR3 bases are TGCGCCAGCAGTAATCGACAGCCGCCGAACTATGGCTACACCTTC.

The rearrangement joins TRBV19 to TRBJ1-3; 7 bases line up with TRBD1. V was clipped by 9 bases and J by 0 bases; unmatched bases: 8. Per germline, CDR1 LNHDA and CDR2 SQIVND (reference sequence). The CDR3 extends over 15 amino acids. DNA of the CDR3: TGTGCCAGCGGGGGACAGCTAAACTCTGGAAACACCATATATTTT. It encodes CASGGQLNSGNTIYF.

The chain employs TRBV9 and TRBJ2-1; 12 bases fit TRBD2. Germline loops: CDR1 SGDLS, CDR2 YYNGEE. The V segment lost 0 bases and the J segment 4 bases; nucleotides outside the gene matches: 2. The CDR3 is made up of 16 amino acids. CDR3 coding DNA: TGTGCCAGCAGCGTAGATACTAGCGGGGGGTACAATGAGCAGTTCTTC. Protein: CASSVDTSGGYNEQFF.

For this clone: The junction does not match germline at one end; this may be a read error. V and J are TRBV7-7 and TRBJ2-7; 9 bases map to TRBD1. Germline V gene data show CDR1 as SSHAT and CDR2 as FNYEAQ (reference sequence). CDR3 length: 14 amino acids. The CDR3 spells CASSSGQGSYEQYF. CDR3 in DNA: TGTGCTAGCAGCTCCGGACAGGGGTCCTACGAGCAGTACTTC.

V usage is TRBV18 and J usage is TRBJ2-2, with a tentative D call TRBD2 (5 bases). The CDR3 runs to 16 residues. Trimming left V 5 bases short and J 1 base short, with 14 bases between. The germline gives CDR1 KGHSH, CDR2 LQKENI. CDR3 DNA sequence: TGTGCCAGCTCAGCCGCTACTAGACAGAACACCGGGGAGCTGTTTTTT. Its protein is CASSAATRQNTGELFF.

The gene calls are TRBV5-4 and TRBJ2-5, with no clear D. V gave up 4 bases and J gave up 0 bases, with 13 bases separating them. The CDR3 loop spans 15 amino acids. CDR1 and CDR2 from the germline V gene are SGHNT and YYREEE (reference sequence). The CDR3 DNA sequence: TGTGCCAGCAGCCGAGGATCCCCGTACCAAGAGACCCAGTACTTC. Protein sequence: CASSRGSPYQETQYF.

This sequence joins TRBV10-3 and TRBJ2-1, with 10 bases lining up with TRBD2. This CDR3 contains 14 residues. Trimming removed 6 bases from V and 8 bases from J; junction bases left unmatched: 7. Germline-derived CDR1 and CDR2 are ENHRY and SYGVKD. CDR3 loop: CAIREGLASHEQFF. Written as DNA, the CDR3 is TGTGCCATCAGAGAGGGACTAGCGAGCCATGAGCAGTTCTTC.

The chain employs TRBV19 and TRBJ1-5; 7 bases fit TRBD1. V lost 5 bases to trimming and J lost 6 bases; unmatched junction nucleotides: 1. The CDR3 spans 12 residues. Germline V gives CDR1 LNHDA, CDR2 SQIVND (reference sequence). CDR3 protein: CASSSGGQPQHF. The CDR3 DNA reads TGTGCCAGTAGTTCAGGGGGTCAGCCCCAGCATTTT.

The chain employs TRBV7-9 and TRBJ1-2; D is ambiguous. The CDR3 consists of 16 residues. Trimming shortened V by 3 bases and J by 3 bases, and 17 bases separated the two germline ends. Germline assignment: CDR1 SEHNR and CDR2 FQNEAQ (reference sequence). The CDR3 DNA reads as TGTGCCAGCAGCTTTGTGAATCCCAGTCGGGACTATGGCTACACCTTC. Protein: CASSFVNPSRDYGYTF.

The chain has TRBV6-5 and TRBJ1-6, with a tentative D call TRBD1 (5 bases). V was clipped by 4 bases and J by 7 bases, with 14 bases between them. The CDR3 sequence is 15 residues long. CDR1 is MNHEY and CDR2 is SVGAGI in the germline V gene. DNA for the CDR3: TGTGCCAGCAGTTGGGGGGGTCGGGGGAATTCACCCCTCCACTTT. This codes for CASSWGGRGNSPLHF.

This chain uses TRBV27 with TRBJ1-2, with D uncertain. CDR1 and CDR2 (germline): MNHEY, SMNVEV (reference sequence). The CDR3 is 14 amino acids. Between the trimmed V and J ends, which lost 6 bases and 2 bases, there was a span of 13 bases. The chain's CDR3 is CASRPLPENYGYTF. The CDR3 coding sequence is TGTGCCAGCAGACCGCTCCCAGAAAACTATGGCTACACCTTC.